Listed below are T cell receptor beta chains from one sample, sequenced in a study of CD8+ T cells in alopecia areata. The repertoire was sequenced with immunoSEQ multiplex PCR; TCRdb's copy has only in-frame clones and lacks some. In the table there are 200,000 to 250,000 clones, approximately 57% of which are singletons. Sequenced here: CD4+ T cells sorted from blood, sampled at week 4, from a patient treated with tofacitinib. The receptors originated from a human donor with alopecia areata. Both conserved end residues are part of each CDR3. The order of the fields is D gene, clone size, J gene, V gene, CDR3 DNA, CDR3 protein. The D gene is left open where the match is weak. Clone sizes are given selectively: once, few, many, or a class where the clone is expanded.

TRBD1	NA	TRBJ1-2	TRBV7-6	TGTGCCAGCAGCCCACAACAGGGGGCAACAGCCTCTGGCTACACCTTC	CASSPQQGATASGYTF
TRBD2	few	TRBJ2-7	TRBV4-3	TGCGCCAGCAGCCAAGATTGGGGGGGTCCCTACGAGCAGTACTTC	CASSQDWGGPYEQYF
TRBD1	NA	TRBJ2-7	TRBV29-1	TGCAGCGTTGAAGTACCGGGACAGGGGGCGCGAGAGCAGTACTTC	CSVEVPGQGAREQYF
NA	NA	TRBJ1-5	TRBV29-1	TGCAGCGTTGTGGGGGGCGGGGGCCAGCCCCAGCATTTT	CSVVGGGGQPQHF
NA	NA	TRBJ2-5	TRBV6-5	TGTGCCAGCAGTAACACGGACGGAATCCAAGAGACCCAGTACTTC	CASSNTDGIQETQYF
NA	NA	TRBJ1-1	TRBV28	TGTGCCAGCAGCTCAGGCACTGAAGCTTTCTTT	CASSSGTEAFF
NA	few	TRBJ2-1	TRBV9	TGTGCCAGCAGCGTAGGACTAAGGGGCTACAATGAGCAGTTCTTC	CASSVGLRGYNEQFF
NA	NA	TRBJ1-1	TRBV7-9	TGTGCCAGCAGCTTATTGGGCACTGAAGCTTTCTTT	CASSLLGTEAFF
NA	once	TRBJ1-5	TRBV30	TGTGCCTGGAGTGTCGCGGGAGAGCAGCCCCAGCATTTT	CAWSVAGEQPQHF
NA	NA	TRBJ2-1	TRBV14	TGTGCCAGCAGCCTGACAGATCGGGTTTACAATGAGCAGTTCTTC	CASSLTDRVYNEQFF
NA	few	TRBJ2-3	TRBV2	TGTGCCAGCAAGAGGATCAACGAAAAGGCAGATACGCAGTATTTT	CASKRINEKADTQYF
NA	NA	TRBJ1-5	TRBV30	TGTGCCTGGAGTGTACATGGGAGGGTTCTGAATCAGCCCCAGCATTTT	CAWSVHGRVLNQPQHF
NA	NA	TRBJ1-2	TRBV5-1	TGCGCCAGCAGCTTGGATTCAGACTATGGCTACACCTTC	CASSLDSDYGYTF
TRBD1	NA	TRBJ2-7	TRBV29-1	TGCAGCGTTGGGACAGGGGGCTACGAGCAGTACTTC	CSVGTGGYEQYF
NA	NA	TRBJ1-6	TRBV2	TGTGCCAGCAGTGAAAACAGGGAGCAGTATAATTCACCCCTCCACTTT	CASSENREQYNSPLHF
NA	NA	TRBJ2-6	TRBV4-3	TGCGCCAGCAGCCAAGATGTAGGGACTGGGGCCAACGTCCTGACTTTC	CASSQDVGTGANVLTF
NA	few	TRBJ1-2	TRBV7-2	TGTGCCAGCAGCTTAGAACAGAGAGGTGGCTACACCTTC	CASSLEQRGGYTF
NA	few	TRBJ1-6	TRBV10-3	TGTGCCATCAGTGAGAGCAGGGATAATTCACCCCTCCACTTT	CAISESRDNSPLHF
NA	few	TRBJ2-4	TRBV5-1	TGCGCCAGCAGCTTGGGAGGGGCCGGAGAAGGCATTCAGTACTTC	CASSLGGAGEGIQYF
TRBD1	NA	TRBJ2-7	TRBV29-1	TGCAGCGCCCGACAGGGGGGCTACGAGCAGTACTTC	CSARQGGYEQYF
NA	few	TRBJ2-1	TRBV5-5	TGTGCCAGCAGAACAGAGGGGTTCGGTGAGCAGTTCTTC	CASRTEGFGEQFF
TRBD1	NA	TRBJ1-2	TRBV28	TGTGCCAGCAGGGCGACAGGGTCAAACTATGGCTACACCTTC	CASRATGSNYGYTF
NA	once	TRBJ2-5	TRBV27	TGTGCCAGCAGTTTTAACGGAGAAGAGACCCAGTACTTC	CASSFNGEETQYF
TRBD1	NA	TRBJ1-4	TRBV30	TGTGCCTTAACAGGGGGGACTAATGAAAAACTGTTTTTT	CALTGGTNEKLFF
TRBD1	few	TRBJ2-5	TRBV25-1	TGTGCCAGCAGTCCGGACAGGGCCGGGGAGACCCAGTACTTC	CASSPDRAGETQYF
TRBD1	NA	TRBJ2-3	TRBV4-3	TGCGCCAGCAGCCATGTGGACAGGTCGCACACAGATACGCAGTATTTT	CASSHVDRSHTDTQYF